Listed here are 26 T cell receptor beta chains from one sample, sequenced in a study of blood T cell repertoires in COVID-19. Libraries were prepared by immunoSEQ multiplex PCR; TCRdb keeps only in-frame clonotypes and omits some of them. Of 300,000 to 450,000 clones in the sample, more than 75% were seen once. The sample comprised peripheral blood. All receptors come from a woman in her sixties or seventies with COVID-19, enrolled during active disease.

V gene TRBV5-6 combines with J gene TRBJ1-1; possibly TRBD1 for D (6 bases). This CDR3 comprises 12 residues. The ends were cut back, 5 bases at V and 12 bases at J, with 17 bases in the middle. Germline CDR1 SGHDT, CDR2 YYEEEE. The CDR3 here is CASRRVQGGTFF. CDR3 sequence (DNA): TGTGCCAGCAGGAGGGTACAGGGTGGGACTTTCTTT.

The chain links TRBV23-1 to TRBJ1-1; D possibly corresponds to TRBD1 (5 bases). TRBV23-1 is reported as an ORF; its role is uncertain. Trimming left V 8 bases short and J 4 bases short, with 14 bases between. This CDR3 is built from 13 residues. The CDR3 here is CASSPGGGTEAFF. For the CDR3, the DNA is TGCGCCAGCTCCCCCGGGGGAGGCACTGAAGCTTTCTTT.

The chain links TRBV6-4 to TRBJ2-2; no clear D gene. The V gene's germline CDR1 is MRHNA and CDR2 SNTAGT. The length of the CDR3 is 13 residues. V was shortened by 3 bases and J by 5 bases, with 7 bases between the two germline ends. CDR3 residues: CASSELPTGELFF. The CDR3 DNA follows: TGTGCCAGCAGTGAGCTACCGACCGGGGAGCTGTTTTTT.

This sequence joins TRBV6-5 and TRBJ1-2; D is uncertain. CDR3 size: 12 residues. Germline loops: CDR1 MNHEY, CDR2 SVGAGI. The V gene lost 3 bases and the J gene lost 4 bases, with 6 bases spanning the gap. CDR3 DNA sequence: TGTGCCAGCAGTTATACGGGCTATGGCTACACCTTC. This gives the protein CASSYTGYGYTF.

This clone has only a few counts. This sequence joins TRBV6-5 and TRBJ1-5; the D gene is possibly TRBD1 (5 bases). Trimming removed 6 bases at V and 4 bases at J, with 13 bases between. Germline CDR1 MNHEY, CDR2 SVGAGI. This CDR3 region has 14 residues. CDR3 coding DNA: TGTGCCAGCAGCGTCGCCGGGGGTAATCAGCCCCAGCATTTT. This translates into CASSVAGGNQPQHF.

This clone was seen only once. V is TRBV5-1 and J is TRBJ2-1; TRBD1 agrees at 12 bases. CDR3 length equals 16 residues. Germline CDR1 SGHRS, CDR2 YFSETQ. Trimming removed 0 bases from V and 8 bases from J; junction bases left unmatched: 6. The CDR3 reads CASSLEWGQGADEQFF. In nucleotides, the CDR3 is TGCGCCAGCAGCTTGGAATGGGGACAGGGGGCCGATGAGCAGTTCTTC.

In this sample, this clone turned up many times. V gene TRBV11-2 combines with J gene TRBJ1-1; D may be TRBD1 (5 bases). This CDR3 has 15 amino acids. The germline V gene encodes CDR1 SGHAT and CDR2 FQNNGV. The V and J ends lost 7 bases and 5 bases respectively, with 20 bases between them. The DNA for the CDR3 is TGTGCCAGCACCGATACAGGAGGGGTGAGGACTGAAGCTTTCTTT. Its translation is CASTDTGGVRTEAFF.

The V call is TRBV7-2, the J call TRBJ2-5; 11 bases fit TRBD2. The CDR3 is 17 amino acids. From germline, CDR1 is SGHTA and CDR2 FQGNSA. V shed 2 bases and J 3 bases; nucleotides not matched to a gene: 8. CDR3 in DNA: TGTGCCAGCAGCTTAATGAGTAGCGGGGGGGCCAAAGAGACCCAGTACTTC. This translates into CASSLMSSGGAKETQYF. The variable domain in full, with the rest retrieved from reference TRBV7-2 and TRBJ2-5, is GAGVSQSPSNKVTEKGKDVELRCDPISGHTALYWYRQSLGQGLEFLIYFQGNSAPDKSGLPSDRFSAERTGGSVSTLTIQRTQQEDSAVYLCASSLMSSGGAKETQYFGPGTRLLVL.

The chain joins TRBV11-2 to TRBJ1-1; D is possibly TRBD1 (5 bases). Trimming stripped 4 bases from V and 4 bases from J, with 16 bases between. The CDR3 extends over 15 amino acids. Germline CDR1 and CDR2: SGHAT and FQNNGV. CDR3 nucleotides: TGTGCCAGCAGCTCCACCCGGGGGTGGACCACTGAAGCTTTCTTT. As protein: CASSSTRGWTTEAFF.

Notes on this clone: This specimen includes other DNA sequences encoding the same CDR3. The CDR3 DNA reads TGTGCCAGCAGGACAACCTTGAACACTGAAGCTTTCTTT. It yields the protein CASRTTLNTEAFF. The gene calls are TRBV6-5 and TRBJ1-1, with D hard to call. The CDR3 is 13 residues long. The germline gives CDR1 MNHEY, CDR2 SVGAGI. The V gene lost 6 bases and the J gene lost 0 bases, with 8 bases spanning the gap.

The CDR3 is CASSRTGGAKNIQYF. The CDR3 DNA follows: TGTGCCAGCAGCAGAACCGGGGGAGCCAAAAACATTCAGTACTTC. The rearrangement joins TRBV3-1 (or the pseudogene TRBV3-2) to TRBJ2-4, with TRBD2 as a possible D gene (6 bases). The CDR3 is 15 amino acids. Germline CDR1 LGHDT, CDR2 YNNKEL (reference sequence). Trimming removed 5 bases from V and 0 bases from J, with 11 bases in between.

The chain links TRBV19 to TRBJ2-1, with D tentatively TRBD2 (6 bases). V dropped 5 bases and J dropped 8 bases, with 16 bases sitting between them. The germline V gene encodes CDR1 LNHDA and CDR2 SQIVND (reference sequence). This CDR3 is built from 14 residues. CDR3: CASSAGSPGYEQFF. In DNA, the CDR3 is TGTGCCAGTAGTGCCGGGAGTCCCGGGTATGAGCAGTTCTTC.

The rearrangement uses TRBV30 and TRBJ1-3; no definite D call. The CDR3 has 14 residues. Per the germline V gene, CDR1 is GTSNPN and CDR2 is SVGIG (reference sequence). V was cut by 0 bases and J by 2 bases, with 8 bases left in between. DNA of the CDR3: TGTGCCTGGAGTGTAGGTCGGGCTGGAAACACCATATATTTT. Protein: CAWSVGRAGNTIYF.

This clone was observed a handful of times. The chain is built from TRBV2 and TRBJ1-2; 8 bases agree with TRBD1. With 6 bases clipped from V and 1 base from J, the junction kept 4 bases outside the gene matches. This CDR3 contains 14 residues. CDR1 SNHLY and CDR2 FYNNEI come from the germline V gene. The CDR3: CASRGQDNNYGYTF. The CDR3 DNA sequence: TGTGCCAGCAGGGGACAGGACAATAACTATGGCTACACCTTC.

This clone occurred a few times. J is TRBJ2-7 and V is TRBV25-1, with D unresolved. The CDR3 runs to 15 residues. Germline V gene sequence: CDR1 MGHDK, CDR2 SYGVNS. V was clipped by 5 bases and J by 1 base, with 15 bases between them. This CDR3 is CASSRPGLGSYEQYF. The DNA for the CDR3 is TGTGCCAGCAGTCGCCCGGGTTTAGGTTCCTACGAGCAGTACTTC.

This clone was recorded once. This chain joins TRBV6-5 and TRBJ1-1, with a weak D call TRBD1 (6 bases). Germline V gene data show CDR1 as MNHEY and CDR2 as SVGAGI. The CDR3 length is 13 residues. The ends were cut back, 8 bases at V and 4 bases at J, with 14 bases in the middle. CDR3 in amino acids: CASWRGTTTEAFF. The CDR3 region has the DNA TGTGCCAGCTGGAGGGGGACTACCACTGAAGCTTTCTTT.

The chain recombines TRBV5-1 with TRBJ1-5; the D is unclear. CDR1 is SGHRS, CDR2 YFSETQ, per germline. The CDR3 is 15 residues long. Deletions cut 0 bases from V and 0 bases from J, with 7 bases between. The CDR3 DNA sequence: TGCGCCAGCAGCTTGGTTCCCAGTAGCAATCAGCCCCAGCATTTT. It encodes CASSLVPSSNQPQHF.

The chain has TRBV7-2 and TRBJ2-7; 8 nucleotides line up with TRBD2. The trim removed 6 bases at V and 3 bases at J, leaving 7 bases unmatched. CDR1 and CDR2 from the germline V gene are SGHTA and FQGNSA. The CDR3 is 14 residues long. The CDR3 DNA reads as TGTGCCAGCAGACCAGGACGGGGGGGCTACGAGCAGTACTTC. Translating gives CASRPGRGGYEQYF.

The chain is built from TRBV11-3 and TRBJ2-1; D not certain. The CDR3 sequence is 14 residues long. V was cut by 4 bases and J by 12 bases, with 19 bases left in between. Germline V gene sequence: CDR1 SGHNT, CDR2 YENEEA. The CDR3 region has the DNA TGTGCCAGCAGCTCCTCCGATAGCAGCCCGGGGCAGTTCTTC. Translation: CASSSSDSSPGQFF.

This CDR3 reads CASFAVPGNTEAFF. CDR3 bases: TGCGCCAGCTTCGCCGTACCGGGGAACACTGAAGCTTTCTTT. The chain recombines TRBV4-1 with TRBJ1-1; no clear D. Trimming stripped 8 bases from V and 1 base from J, with 14 bases between. The CDR3 length is 14 residues. From germline, CDR1 is MGHRA and CDR2 YSYEKL.

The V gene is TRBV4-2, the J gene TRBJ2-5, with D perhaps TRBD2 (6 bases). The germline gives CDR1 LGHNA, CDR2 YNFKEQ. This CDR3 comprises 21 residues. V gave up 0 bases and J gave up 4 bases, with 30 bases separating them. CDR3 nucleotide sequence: TGTGCCAGCAGCCAAGACGGCGGATCGCCTACAACCTTGGGGGGATCAGAGACCCAGTACTTC. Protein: CASSQDGGSPTTLGGSETQYF.

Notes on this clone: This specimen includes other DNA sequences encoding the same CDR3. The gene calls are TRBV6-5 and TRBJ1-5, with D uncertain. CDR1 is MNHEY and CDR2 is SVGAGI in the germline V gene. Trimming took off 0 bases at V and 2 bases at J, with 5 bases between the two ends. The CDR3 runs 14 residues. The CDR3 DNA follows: TGTGCCAGCAGTTACTCGGGAGGCAATCAGCCCCAGCATTTT. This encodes CASSYSGGNQPQHF.

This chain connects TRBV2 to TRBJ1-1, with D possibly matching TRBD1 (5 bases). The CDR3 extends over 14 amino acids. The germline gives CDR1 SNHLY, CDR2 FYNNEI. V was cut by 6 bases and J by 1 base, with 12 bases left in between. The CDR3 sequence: CASSPPTGNTEAFF. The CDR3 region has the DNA TGTGCCAGCAGCCCCCCCACAGGGAACACTGAAGCTTTCTTT. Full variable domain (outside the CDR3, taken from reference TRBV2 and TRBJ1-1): EPEVTQTPSHQVTQMGQEVILRCVPISNHLYFYWYRQILGQKVEFLVSFYNNEISEKSEIFDDQFSVERPDGSNFTLKIRSTKLEDSAMYFCASSPPTGNTEAFFGQGTRLTVV.

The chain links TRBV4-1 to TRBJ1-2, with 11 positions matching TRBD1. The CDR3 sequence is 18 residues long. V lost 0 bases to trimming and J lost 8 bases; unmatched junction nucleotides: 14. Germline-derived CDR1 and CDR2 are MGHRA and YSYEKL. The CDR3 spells CASSQDTGTGGVTSGYTF. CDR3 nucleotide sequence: TGCGCCAGCAGCCAAGATACCGGGACAGGGGGGGTAACGAGCGGCTACACCTTC.

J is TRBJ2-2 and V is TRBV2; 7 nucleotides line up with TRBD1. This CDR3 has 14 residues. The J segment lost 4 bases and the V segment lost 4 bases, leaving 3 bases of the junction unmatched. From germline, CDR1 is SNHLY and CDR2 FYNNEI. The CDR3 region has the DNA TGTGCCAGCAGTGCGACAGGGTCCACCGGGGAGCTGTTTTTT. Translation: CASSATGSTGELFF.

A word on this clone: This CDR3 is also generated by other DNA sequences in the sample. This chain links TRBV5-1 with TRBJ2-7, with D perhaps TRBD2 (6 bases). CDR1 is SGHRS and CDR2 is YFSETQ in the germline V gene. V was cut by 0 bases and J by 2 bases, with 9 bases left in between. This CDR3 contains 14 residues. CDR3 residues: CASSLVAGPYEQYF. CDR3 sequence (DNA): TGCGCCAGCAGCTTGGTGGCGGGACCCTACGAGCAGTACTTC.